The sequence of this TCR beta chain was determined in a study of identifying expanded T cells in peripheral blood. In germline, CDR1 is LGHNA, CDR2 YSLEER. This CDR3 region has 16 residues. V was pared by 0 bases and J by 4 bases, with 15 bases between. The data were produced by immunoSEQ multiplex PCR, yet TCRdb's version contains in-frame clones alone and is incomplete. The sample shows approximately 79,000 clones, under 90% of them seen only once. Sequences were obtained from blood. The chain employs TRBV4-3 and TRBJ1-2; D remains ambiguous. The sequence came from a person between 18 and 69 years old in good health. CDR3 nucleotide sequence: TGCGCCAGCAGCCAAGATTTGAGGGATGAGAGCTATGGCTACACCTTC. Amino acid sequence: CASSQDLRDESYGYTF.